This T cell receptor beta chain comes out of a study of control samples from healthy donors and cancer patients. The data were produced by immunoSEQ multiplex PCR, yet TCRdb's version contains in-frame clones alone and is incomplete. The sample comprises roughly 120,000 clones, 93% of which are singletons, and roughly 2.6% rests with the top ten. V lost 6 bases, J lost 2 bases, and 4 bases lay in between. The CDR3 sequence is 11 residues long. Germline CDR1 SEHNR, CDR2 FQNEAQ (reference sequence). The chain employs TRBV7-9 and TRBJ1-1; D unclear. The clonotype originates from a man in his thirties or forties in good health. Sequencing was done on a sample of blood. CDR3 protein: CASRRNTEAFF. DNA of the CDR3: TGTGCCAGCAGACGTAACACTGAAGCTTTCTTT.